The 5 T cell receptor beta chains below come from one sample, sequenced in a study of blood T cell repertoires in COVID-19. Measured with immunoSEQ multiplex PCR; TCRdb has only the in-frame clones, and not every one. The top ten hold approximately 13% of the sample, which has roughly 160,000 clones, approximately 80% seen once. Sequenced material: PBMCs or T cells enriched from blood (not recorded which). The origin of the receptors is an older woman who had recovered from COVID-19.

V and J are TRBV4-2 and TRBJ2-7; D possibly corresponds to TRBD2 (6 bases). Germline CDR1 is LGHNA and CDR2 is YNFKEQ. This CDR3 is built from 15 residues. With 0 bases removed from V and 6 bases from J, the gap between germline ends came to 15 bases. Here the CDR3 DNA reads TGTGCCAGCAGCCAAGAGGCTCCCCCAGCGGGCGAGCAGTACTTC. Translated: CASSQEAPPAGEQYF.

The rearrangement joins TRBV9 to TRBJ2-1; possible D gene TRBD1, 5 bases. Germline values: CDR1 SGDLS, CDR2 YYNGEE. The length of the CDR3 is 12 residues. The V and J ends lost 3 bases and 9 bases respectively, with 10 bases between them. CDR3 bases: TGTGCCAGCAGCGCAGGGCTTGCTGAGCAGTTCTTC. It specifies CASSAGLAEQFF.

The V call is TRBV2, the J call TRBJ1-5; D might be TRBD1 (5 bases). In germline, CDR1 is SNHLY, CDR2 FYNNEI. The CDR3 is 16 amino acids. V was pared by 7 bases and J by 0 bases, with 16 bases between. Here the CDR3 reads CASTLEDKISNQPQHF. The DNA for the CDR3 is TGTGCCAGCACCCTAGAGGACAAGATTAGCAATCAGCCCCAGCATTTT.

The chain recombines TRBV9 with TRBJ1-5, with a weak D call TRBD1 (6 bases). The CDR3 is 14 residues long. Germline-derived CDR1 and CDR2 are SGDLS and YYNGEE. Trimming pared 4 bases from V and 8 bases from J, leaving 16 bases between. CDR3 loop: CASSSRGGEEPQHF. The CDR3 nucleotides are TGTGCCAGCAGCTCCAGGGGTGGGGAAGAGCCCCAGCATTTT.

This clone came up a few times. The genes are TRBV5-4 and TRBJ1-1; D is possibly TRBD1 (5 bases). Trimming stripped 7 bases from V and 11 bases from J, with 21 bases between. The germline V gene encodes CDR1 SGHNT and CDR2 YYREEE (reference sequence). The CDR3 extends over 13 amino acids. This chain's CDR3 is CASQQFGVPGAFF. The CDR3 nucleotides read TGTGCCAGCCAGCAATTTGGTGTTCCAGGGGCTTTCTTT.